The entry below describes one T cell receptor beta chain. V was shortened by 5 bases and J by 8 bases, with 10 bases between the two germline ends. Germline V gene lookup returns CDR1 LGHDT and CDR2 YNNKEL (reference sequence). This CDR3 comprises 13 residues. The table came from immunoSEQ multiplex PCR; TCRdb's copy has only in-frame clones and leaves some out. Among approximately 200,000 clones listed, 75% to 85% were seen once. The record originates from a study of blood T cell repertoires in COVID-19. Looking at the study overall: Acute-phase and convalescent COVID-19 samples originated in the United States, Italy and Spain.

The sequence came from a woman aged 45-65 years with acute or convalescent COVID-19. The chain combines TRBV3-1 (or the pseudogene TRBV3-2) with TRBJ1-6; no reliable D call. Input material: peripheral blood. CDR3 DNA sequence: TGTGCCAGCAGCGCAGACACTCATTCACCCCTCCACTTT. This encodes CASSADTHSPLHF.